Sequencing of this T cell receptor (beta chain) was carried out in a study of T cell repertoires in cytomegalovirus infection. Turning to the study itself: It was the public TCR beta signatures that indicated both CMV infection and matching HLA type.

This clonotype was seen a few times. Its antigen remains unidentified. TCRdb re-derived calls from the reads in MiXCR, one entry per CDR3 protein. This table holds about 440,000 distinct CDR3 sequences, approximately 31% found once. Findings and caveats of the study: The study identified carriers of CMV plus the relevant HLA from cumulative public TCR beta family frequency. The ex vivo response was dominated by HLA-C-restricted CMV-specific TCR beta clonotypes.

Trimming removed 2 bases at V and 4 bases at J, with 14 bases between. CDR1 is SGHAT and CDR2 is FQNNGV in the germline V gene. CDR3 size: 15 residues. Sample: PBMCs. This clonotype was obtained from a human donor in good health (CMV status not recorded). Some clones in this sample may be carry-over from other donors' samples. This chain uses TRBV11-2 with TRBJ2-5; tentatively, D is TRBD1 (6 bases). The CDR3 sequence: CASSLIRGASETQYF. The CDR3, as DNA: TGTGCCAGCAGCTTAATCAGGGGCGCTTCAGAGACCCAGTACTTC.